A selection of T cell receptor beta chains follows, all from one sample in a study of blood T cell repertoires in COVID-19. Data came from immunoSEQ multiplex PCR; TCRdb stores just in-frame clones and leaves some out. Of about 150,000 clones in the sample, approximately 80% were seen once. Input material: peripheral blood. The receptors derive from a woman aged 45-65 years with acute or convalescent COVID-19. Each CDR3 is given with its conserved first and last residue. A D gene is named only where the DNA matches it firmly. Expanded clones get a size class; other rows say once, few or many, or leave the size out.

D gene	J gene	clone size	V gene	CDR3 protein	CDR3 DNA
TRBD1	TRBJ1-1	NA	TRBV7-3	CASSLGTGVGEAFF	TGTGCCAGCAGCTTAGGGACAGGGGTCGGTGAAGCTTTCTTT
TRBD1	TRBJ1-2	NA	TRBV7-3	CASSLNPGQGAYGYTF	TGTGCCAGCAGCCTTAATCCGGGACAGGGGGCCTATGGCTACACCTTC
NA	TRBJ2-3	NA	TRBV2	CASLLGLQLGDTQYF	TGTGCCAGTCTACTGGGGCTGCAACTGGGAGATACGCAGTATTTT
TRBD1	TRBJ1-5	NA	TRBV9	CASSVGGGNNQPQHF	TGTGCCAGCAGCGTAGGAGGGGGCAACAATCAGCCCCAGCATTTT
TRBD2	TRBJ2-7	NA	TRBV3-1/TRBV3-2	CASSLQRGGQNF	TGTGCCAGCAGCCTCCAGCGGGGGGGCCAGAACTTC
TRBD2	TRBJ2-5	NA	TRBV10-2	CASCIELAGGAQYF	TGCGCCAGCTGTATCGAACTAGCGGGGGGTGCCCAGTACTTC
TRBD2	TRBJ2-3	NA	TRBV28	CASRSGAGGRNTQYF	TGTGCCAGCAGGTCTGGAGCGGGGGGGAGGAATACGCAGTATTTT
TRBD1	TRBJ1-1	many	TRBV7-3	CASSPHPPGVDRGRSDEAFF	TGTGCCAGCAGCCCTCACCCACCGGGGGTGGACAGGGGGCGAAGTGATGAAGCTTTCTTT
NA	TRBJ1-6	once	TRBV9	CASSSSWKEGSPLHF	TGTGCCAGCAGCTCTTCCTGGAAAGAGGGTTCACCCCTCCACTTT
TRBD2	TRBJ2-1	NA	TRBV5-1	CASSLRGGPNEQFF	TGCGCCAGCAGCCTACGGGGGGGTCCGAATGAGCAGTTCTTC
NA	TRBJ1-1	NA	TRBV6-5	CASSAKHVASTEAFF	TGTGCCAGCAGCGCAAAACACGTCGCCTCAACTGAAGCTTTCTTT
TRBD1	TRBJ2-5	NA	TRBV5-1	CASSLEGAETQYF	TGCGCCAGCAGCTTGGAGGGGGCGGAGACCCAGTACTTC
TRBD1	TRBJ1-2	NA	TRBV7-8	CASSYWLQGANYGYTF	TGTGCCAGCAGCTATTGGCTTCAGGGGGCAAACTATGGCTACACCTTC
NA	TRBJ1-2	NA	TRBV7-9	CASNTGREYGYTF	TGTGCCAGCAACACAGGGAGGGAGTATGGCTACACCTTC
TRBD1	TRBJ1-5	NA	TRBV18	CASSPSGTGPYSNQPQHF	TGTGCCAGCTCACCTTCCGGGACAGGACCATATAGCAATCAGCCCCAGCATTTT
NA	TRBJ2-2	few	TRBV19	CASRSGYTGELFF	TGTGCCAGTAGGTCCGGGTACACCGGGGAGCTGTTTTTT
TRBD1	TRBJ1-2	NA	TRBV6-5	CASSRDRVGGYTF	TGTGCCAGCAGTCGGGACAGAGTAGGCGGCTACACCTTC
NA	TRBJ1-1	NA	TRBV28	CASSPGLTGTEAFF	TGTGCCAGCAGTCCCGGACTTACGGGGACTGAAGCTTTCTTT
NA	TRBJ1-1	few	TRBV27	CASSRLIPGHSNTEAFF	TGTGCCAGCAGCCGCCTCATCCCGGGACATTCGAACACTGAAGCTTTCTTT
NA	TRBJ1-1	NA	TRBV5-1	CASSLSFEGTEAFF	TGCGCCAGCAGCTTATCGTTCGAGGGCACTGAAGCTTTCTTT
NA	TRBJ1-6	NA	TRBV1	CTSSPPGQIIQGLHF	TGCACCAGCAGCCCGCCGGGACAAATAATTCAGGGCCTCCACTTT
TRBD2	TRBJ2-5	once	TRBV20-1	CSASRGGPSTETQYF	TGCAGTGCTAGTCGGGGGGGCCCGTCGACCGAGACCCAGTACTTC
TRBD1	TRBJ1-3	NA	TRBV7-2	CASSSGQGAGYTIYF	TGTGCCAGCAGCTCGGGACAGGGGGCGGGATACACCATATATTTT
NA	TRBJ2-7	NA	TRBV19	CASALGVSSEQYF	TGTGCCAGTGCCCTCGGGGTCTCTTCCGAGCAGTACTTC
NA	TRBJ1-6	NA	TRBV27	CASSSGGEGLGSPLHF	TGTGCCAGCAGTTCTGGTGGGGAGGGGCTCGGATCACCCCTCCACTTT
TRBD1	TRBJ2-5	NA	TRBV4-2	CASSQRQGFGETQYF	TGTGCCAGCAGCCAGCGACAGGGGTTTGGAGAGACCCAGTACTTC
TRBD1	TRBJ1-2	NA	TRBV12-3/TRBV12-4	CASSPGTGGGYTF	TGTGCCAGCAGCCCCGGGACAGGTGGAGGCTACACCTTC
TRBD2	TRBJ2-1	NA	TRBV7-3	CASSPPGGGVDNEQFF	TGTGCCAGCAGCCCCCCGGGAGGCGGGGTGGACAATGAGCAGTTCTTC
TRBD2	TRBJ2-1	NA	TRBV7-2	CASSFLAGSYNEQFF	TGTGCCAGCAGCTTCCTAGCGGGGTCCTACAATGAGCAGTTCTTC
NA	TRBJ1-6	NA	TRBV7-8	CASSSPTGANSPLHF	TGTGCCAGCAGCTCCCCGACTGGGGCTAATTCACCCCTCCACTTT
TRBD2	TRBJ2-1	NA	TRBV10-2	CASSDSKASGVPNEQFF	TGCGCCAGCAGTGATTCGAAGGCTAGCGGGGTACCGAATGAGCAGTTCTTC
NA	TRBJ2-3	NA	TRBV7-6	CASSSTSGYFTDTQYF	TGTGCCAGCAGCTCCACGTCCGGGTATTTCACAGATACGCAGTATTTT
TRBD1	TRBJ2-7	once	TRBV10-3	CAIRAGTGGSYEQYF	TGTGCCATCAGAGCCGGGACAGGGGGTTCCTACGAGCAGTACTTC
TRBD2	TRBJ2-5	NA	TRBV20-1	CSASPSGETQYF	TGCAGTGCTAGTCCTAGCGGAGAGACCCAGTACTTC
NA	TRBJ2-7	NA	TRBV21-1	CASRLGGLAHYEQYF	TGTGCCAGCAGATTGGGGGGACTAGCTCATTACGAGCAGTACTTC